A selection of T cell receptor beta chains follows, all from one sample in a study of control samples from healthy donors and cancer patients. Sequencing used immunoSEQ multiplex PCR; TCRdb keeps in-frame clones, though not all of them. This table holds around 230,000 clones, just under 95% found once. The sample was blood. All receptors come from a man aged 50 to 59 in good health. Each CDR3 is given with its conserved first and last residue. A D gene is named only where the DNA matches it firmly. Some rows mark clone size as missing; the rest say once, few, many or name a class of expanded clone.

clone_size	d_call	j_call	v_call	cdr3_nt	cdr3_aa
NA	NA	TRBJ2-7	TRBV5-1	TGCGCCAGCAGCTTGGTTCCCGGCAGTTCCTACGAGCAGTACTTC	CASSLVPGSSYEQYF
once	TRBD1	TRBJ1-2	TRBV7-4	TGTGCCAGCAGCTTTACAGGGGGCTATTGGTATGGCTACACCTTC	CASSFTGGYWYGYTF
NA	NA	TRBJ1-4	TRBV2	TGTGCCAGCAGTCCAGGAGCGGGCGTAACGTCTGAAAAACTGTTTTTT	CASSPGAGVTSEKLFF
once	TRBD2	TRBJ2-1	TRBV9	TGTGCCAGCAACCCTGGGGCGACGACTAGCGGGTACAATGAGCAGTTCTTC	CASNPGATTSGYNEQFF
once	TRBD1	TRBJ1-1	TRBV6-6	TGTGCCAGCAGTTATGGGACAGGAAACACTGAAGCTTTCTTT	CASSYGTGNTEAFF
NA	NA	TRBJ1-2	TRBV5-4	TGTGCCAGCAGCTTGGCCGAAATCGGCTTCTATGGCTACACCTTC	CASSLAEIGFYGYTF
NA	NA	TRBJ1-2	TRBV28	TGTGCCAGCAGTTTCGCGGGGGGCGGCTACACCTTC	CASSFAGGGYTF
NA	TRBD1	TRBJ1-1	TRBV28	TGTGCCAGCCCACCGACAGGGGCTTCCACTGAAGCTTTCTTT	CASPPTGASTEAFF
NA	NA	TRBJ2-7	TRBV5-1	TGCGCCAGCAGCTTGGGCCCCTTGACAGTCTCCTACGAGCAGTACTTC	CASSLGPLTVSYEQYF
NA	TRBD1	TRBJ1-5	TRBV24-1	TGTGCCACCTCGACAGGGGGCGGCAATCAGCCCCAGCATTTT	CATSTGGGNQPQHF
NA	NA	TRBJ1-3	TRBV28	TGTGCCAGCAGAACTTTAAGCTCTGGAAACACCATATATTTT	CASRTLSSGNTIYF
NA	NA	TRBJ2-2	TRBV30	TGTGCCGCTTCTCTGGGAACGAACACCGGGGAGCTGTTTTTT	CAASLGTNTGELFF
NA	TRBD1	TRBJ1-2	TRBV4-2	TGTGCCAGCAGCCAGGCGACAGGGGCCCTCAACTATGGCTACACCTTC	CASSQATGALNYGYTF
NA	TRBD2	TRBJ2-7	TRBV5-5	TGTGCCAGCAGCTGGGCTAGCGGGGGGTGGTACGAGCAGTACTTC	CASSWASGGWYEQYF
once	TRBD2	TRBJ2-3	TRBV4-2	TGTGCCAGCAGCCAAGGAAGCGGGGGGCCTTATACAGATACGCAGTATTTT	CASSQGSGGPYTDTQYF
NA	NA	TRBJ1-1	TRBV6-5	TGTGCCAGCAGCCGGATGAACACTGAAGCTTTCTTT	CASSRMNTEAFF
NA	NA	TRBJ1-6	TRBV18	TGTGCCAGTTCCGTGACAGCATATAATTCACCCCTCCACTTT	CASSVTAYNSPLHF
NA	NA	TRBJ2-5	TRBV13	TGTGCCAGCAGCTCCGGGGGCCCCCGGGAAGGGACCCAGTACTTC	CASSSGGPREGTQYF
NA	NA	TRBJ2-7	TRBV11-2	TGTGCCAGCAGCTTAGGTTTAGAGACGGCCTCCTACGAGCAGTACTTC	CASSLGLETASYEQYF
NA	NA	TRBJ1-4	TRBV29-1	TGCAGCGTTGGCGTAGGCGAAAAACTGTTTTTT	CSVGVGEKLFF
NA	TRBD1	TRBJ1-1	TRBV11-1	TGTGCCAGCAGCTTAGTGACAGGGGGCACTGAAGCTTTCTTT	CASSLVTGGTEAFF
NA	NA	TRBJ2-7	TRBV7-2	TGTGCCAGCAGCTTCGGGGCCTCCTACGAGCAGTACTTC	CASSFGASYEQYF
NA	TRBD2	TRBJ2-3	TRBV7-9	TGTGCCAGCAGCATCCGGACTAGTTTGGAGGATACGCAGTATTTT	CASSIRTSLEDTQYF
NA	NA	TRBJ1-5	TRBV4-1	TGCGCCAGCAGCGGCACAACCGGCAATCAGCCCCAGCATTTT	CASSGTTGNQPQHF
NA	TRBD2	TRBJ2-5	TRBV7-8	TGTGCCAGCAGCACGATCGGACTAGCGGGGGAAGAGACCCAGTACTTC	CASSTIGLAGEETQYF
NA	TRBD1	TRBJ1-5	TRBV2	TGTGCCAGCAGTTCAGGGACAGGGGGCAATCAGCCCCAGCATTTT	CASSSGTGGNQPQHF
NA	TRBD2	TRBJ2-2	TRBV19	TGTGCCAGTAAAGCAATTAGCGGGGGGCAGAACACCGGGGAGCTGTTTTTT	CASKAISGGQNTGELFF
once	NA	TRBJ2-5	TRBV7-2	TGTGCCAGCAGCCCGTATGGACCGCAAGAGACCCAGTACTTC	CASSPYGPQETQYF
NA	TRBD1	TRBJ2-5	TRBV18	TGTGCCAGCTCACCACAGGGGGCCACAGAGACCCAGTACTTC	CASSPQGATETQYF
NA	TRBD1	TRBJ2-2	TRBV5-4	TGTGCCAGCAGCAAGGACAGGGCGAACACCGGGGAGCTGTTTTTT	CASSKDRANTGELFF
NA	TRBD1	TRBJ2-3	TRBV27	TGTGCCAGCAGTTCCTGGACAGGGGGGACAGATACGCAGTATTTT	CASSSWTGGTDTQYF
few	TRBD1	TRBJ1-5	TRBV3-1/TRBV3-2	TGTGCCAGCAGCCTTGTACAGGGGCCTCAAACGATATATCAGCCCCAGCATTTT	CASSLVQGPQTIYQPQHF
NA	NA	TRBJ2-1	TRBV5-1	TGCGCCAGCAGCTTGGGGAGTTTTGAGCAGTTCTTC	CASSLGSFEQFF
NA	TRBD1	TRBJ2-3	TRBV5-1	TGCGCCAGCAGCTTGGGGGACAGGGGGGGAGATACGCAGTATTTT	CASSLGDRGGDTQYF
NA	NA	TRBJ2-3	TRBV5-1	TGCGCCAGCAGCTTGTCCTCCACAGATACGCAGTATTTT	CASSLSSTDTQYF
NA	NA	TRBJ1-2	TRBV7-9	TGTGCCAGCAGCCGGGGTCTAAACTATGGCTACACCTTC	CASSRGLNYGYTF
NA	NA	TRBJ2-3	TRBV29-1	TGCAGCGCCACTAGGGGGAGCGCAGATACGCAGTATTTT	CSATRGSADTQYF
NA	NA	TRBJ1-2	TRBV3-1/TRBV3-2	TGTGCCAGCAGTCGCAGGGATCGTAACTATGGCTACACCTTC	CASSRRDRNYGYTF
NA	NA	TRBJ1-5	TRBV19	TGTGCCACAAAACCCGACAGTCCTAGCAATCAGCCCCAGCATTTT	CATKPDSPSNQPQHF
NA	TRBD2	TRBJ2-5	TRBV7-9	TGTGCCAGCAGCCCCCGGACTAGCGGGGGGATCGAGGAGACCCAGTACTTC	CASSPRTSGGIEETQYF
NA	NA	TRBJ1-1	TRBV18	TGTGCCAGCTCACTTTCGACAGGCCCGAACACTGAAGCTTTCTTT	CASSLSTGPNTEAFF
NA	NA	TRBJ2-1	TRBV5-1	TGCGCCAGCAGCTTAGATCCCGACCCGACCTGGGAGCAGTTCTTC	CASSLDPDPTWEQFF
NA	NA	TRBJ1-1	TRBV30	TGTGCCTGGAGTGTAAGAGGAGGGACTGAAGCTTTCTTT	CAWSVRGGTEAFF
NA	TRBD1	TRBJ2-2	TRBV5-4	TGTGCCAGCAGCGCAAGGGAACCCGGGACAGGGGGAGGGACCGGGGAGCTGTTTTTT	CASSAREPGTGGGTGELFF
once	NA	TRBJ2-1	TRBV5-4	TGTGCCAGCAGCTTTGGGGCAGATAACAATGAGCAGTTCTTC	CASSFGADNNEQFF
once	NA	TRBJ2-4	TRBV18	TGTGCCAGCTCACCCTCCGGGGCAGATAACATTCAGTACTTC	CASSPSGADNIQYF
NA	TRBD1	TRBJ2-2	TRBV5-1	TGCGCCAGCAGCCCCACAGGGGCCGCCGGGGAGCTGTTTTTT	CASSPTGAAGELFF
NA	NA	TRBJ1-4	TRBV6-6	TGTGCCAGCAGTCCCGGACAGCGGGTTGGATCAAAACTGTTTTTT	CASSPGQRVGSKLFF
NA	NA	TRBJ1-4	TRBV18	TGTGCCAGCTCACCAGGGACTAAGGGAACTAATGAAAAACTGTTTTTT	CASSPGTKGTNEKLFF
NA	NA	TRBJ1-4	TRBV9	TGTGCCAGCAGCTCATCAAGGGGCGAAAAACTGTTTTTT	CASSSSRGEKLFF
NA	TRBD1	TRBJ2-5	TRBV6-1	TGTGCCACCAGGGGGCAGGAGACCCAGTACTTC	CATRGQETQYF
NA	NA	TRBJ2-5	TRBV9	TGTGCCAGCAGCGTAGGGGCTAGCGAGACCCAAGAGACCCAGTACTTC	CASSVGASETQETQYF
NA	NA	TRBJ1-4	TRBV6-5	TGTGCCAGCAGCCCGGGGTTGGGGTTGGGTGAAAAACTGTTTTTT	CASSPGLGLGEKLFF
NA	TRBD1	TRBJ2-1	TRBV2	TGTGCCAGCAGGGGTCAGGGGGACCACTACAATGAGCAGTTCTTC	CASRGQGDHYNEQFF
NA	NA	TRBJ2-3	TRBV5-8	TGTGCCAGCAGCTTGGATTCCATAAGGCAGTATTTT	CASSLDSIRQYF
once	TRBD1	TRBJ1-5	TRBV10-1	TGCGCCAGCAGTAAAACAGGGGGCAGTCAGCCCCAGCATTTT	CASSKTGGSQPQHF
NA	NA	TRBJ1-4	TRBV5-8	TGTGCCAGCAGCTTGGTAGGAGGGAGCAGTACTAATGAAAAACTGTTTTTT	CASSLVGGSSTNEKLFF
NA	NA	TRBJ1-5	TRBV5-5	TGTGCCAGCAGCTTCAGTTCGGGACCGAGGGAGCCCCAGCATTTT	CASSFSSGPREPQHF
NA	NA	TRBJ1-6	TRBV12-3/TRBV12-4	TGTGCCAGCAGTCTGGGCAATTCACCCCTCCACTTT	CASSLGNSPLHF
NA	TRBD1	TRBJ2-5	TRBV19	TGTGCCACTCTGACAGGGGTGGGGACCCAGTACTTC	CATLTGVGTQYF